A selection of T cell receptor beta chains follows, all from one sample in a study of regulatory T cells in long-lasting Graves disease. TCRdb processed the multiplex PCR reads anew with MiXCR; each CDR3 protein has one entry. This table holds roughly 430,000 distinct CDR3 sequences, under 25% found once. Here the sequenced sample was peripheral blood mononuclear cells (PBMCs), taken when the disease was refractory, from a patient treated with antithyroid drugs. All receptors come from a female donor with Graves disease. Each CDR3 is given without its conserved first and last residue.

J gene | V gene | CDR3 length | CDR3 protein
TRBJ1-1 | TRBV15 | 11 | ATSGLGNTEAF
TRBJ1-1 | TRBV7-9 | 13 | ASSRHDRGHTEAF
TRBJ2-1 | TRBV12-3/TRBV12-4 | 14 | ASSPPGLATYNEQF
TRBJ1-2 | TRBV9 | 12 | ASSVEGRTYGYT
TRBJ2-2 | TRBV7-9 | 14 | ASSFSGSWYTGELF
TRBJ2-6 | TRBV5-1 | 13 | ASARSGTGANVLT
TRBJ2-7 | TRBV28 | 13 | ASSSTSRVGGEQY
TRBJ2-7 | TRBV30 | 11 | ACSGDNSYEQY
TRBJ1-2 | TRBV12-3/TRBV12-4 | 12 | ASSLRGLVYGYT
TRBJ2-5 | TRBV7-9 | 11 | ASSPNRAETQY
TRBJ1-2 | TRBV5-1 | 15 | ASSLGGVTGLNYGYT